This T cell receptor (beta chain) was documented in a study of shared clonotypes between healthy human individuals. The study drew its donors from healthy HIV-negative adults without recent acute infections or vaccinations. The CDR3 consists of 15 residues. Germline loops: CDR1 MDHEN, CDR2 SYDVKM. The V end was cut by 5 bases, the J end by 4 bases, with 17 bases between. About this clone itself: What it binds is unknown.

General study points: Since donors were few, the genetic and exposure-history diversity represented was limited.

Sequencing used immunoSEQ multiplex PCR; TCRdb keeps in-frame clones, though not all of them. The table includes 2 million to 3 million clones, roughly 93% detected once. Sequencing was carried out using naive CD4+ T cells from PBMCs. The subset is: CD45RA+ positively selected. The sequence came from a man aged 18 to 30 in good health. Some clones in this sample may be carry-over from other donors' samples. This sequence joins TRBV28 and TRBJ1-1; D unresolved. The CDR3 spells CASSRVSQVATEAFF. The CDR3 DNA sequence: TGTGCCAGCAGTCGCGTATCTCAGGTGGCCACTGAAGCTTTCTTT.